The next 4 T cell receptor beta chains were all read from a single sample in a study of blood T cell repertoires in COVID-19. The data were produced by immunoSEQ multiplex PCR, yet TCRdb's version contains in-frame clones alone and is incomplete. The sample consists of approximately 500,000 clones, roughly 89% of them appearing once. The sequenced sample was peripheral blood. The receptor set was obtained from a man between 18 and 35 years old with COVID-19, enrolled during active disease.

As for this clone: Other DNA sequences in this sample translate to the same CDR3. This chain joins TRBV18 and TRBJ2-7; 7 nucleotides agree with TRBD1. Unmatched junction bases numbered 4, after V lost 6 bases and J lost 2 bases. Germline CDR1 and CDR2: KGHSH and LQKENI. The CDR3 sequence is 13 residues long. CDR3 in amino acids: CASSPGQTYEQYF. In DNA, the CDR3 is TGTGCCAGCTCGCCGGGACAGACCTACGAGCAGTACTTC.

This chain links TRBV19 with TRBJ2-3, with D possibly matching TRBD1 (5 bases). CDR1 and CDR2 from the germline V gene are LNHDA and SQIVND (reference sequence). V lost 4 bases and J lost 0, with 14 bases in between. The CDR3 length is 16 residues. For the CDR3, the DNA is TGTGCCAGTAGTACCAATAGGGGTTCTAGCACAGATACGCAGTATTTT. This sequence encodes CASSTNRGSSTDTQYF.

The chain uses TRBV30 and TRBJ2-2, with D possibly TRBD2 on 6 matching bases. V gave up 3 bases and J gave up 0 bases, with 8 bases separating them. CDR3 length: 14 amino acids. CDR1 GTSNPN and CDR2 SVGIG come from the germline V gene (reference sequence). For the CDR3, the DNA is TGTGCCTGGAGGGCGGGGACGAACACCGGGGAGCTGTTTTTT. Translated: CAWRAGTNTGELFF.

The chain combines TRBV29-1 with TRBJ1-2; D remains ambiguous. V lost 6 bases, J lost 7 bases, and 15 bases lay in between. The CDR3 has 12 residues. Germline V gene lookup returns CDR1 SQVTM and CDR2 ANQGSEA. CDR3 sequence (DNA): TGCAGCGTGACTGGACCGGAGGGTGGCTACACCTTC. This gives the protein CSVTGPEGGYTF.